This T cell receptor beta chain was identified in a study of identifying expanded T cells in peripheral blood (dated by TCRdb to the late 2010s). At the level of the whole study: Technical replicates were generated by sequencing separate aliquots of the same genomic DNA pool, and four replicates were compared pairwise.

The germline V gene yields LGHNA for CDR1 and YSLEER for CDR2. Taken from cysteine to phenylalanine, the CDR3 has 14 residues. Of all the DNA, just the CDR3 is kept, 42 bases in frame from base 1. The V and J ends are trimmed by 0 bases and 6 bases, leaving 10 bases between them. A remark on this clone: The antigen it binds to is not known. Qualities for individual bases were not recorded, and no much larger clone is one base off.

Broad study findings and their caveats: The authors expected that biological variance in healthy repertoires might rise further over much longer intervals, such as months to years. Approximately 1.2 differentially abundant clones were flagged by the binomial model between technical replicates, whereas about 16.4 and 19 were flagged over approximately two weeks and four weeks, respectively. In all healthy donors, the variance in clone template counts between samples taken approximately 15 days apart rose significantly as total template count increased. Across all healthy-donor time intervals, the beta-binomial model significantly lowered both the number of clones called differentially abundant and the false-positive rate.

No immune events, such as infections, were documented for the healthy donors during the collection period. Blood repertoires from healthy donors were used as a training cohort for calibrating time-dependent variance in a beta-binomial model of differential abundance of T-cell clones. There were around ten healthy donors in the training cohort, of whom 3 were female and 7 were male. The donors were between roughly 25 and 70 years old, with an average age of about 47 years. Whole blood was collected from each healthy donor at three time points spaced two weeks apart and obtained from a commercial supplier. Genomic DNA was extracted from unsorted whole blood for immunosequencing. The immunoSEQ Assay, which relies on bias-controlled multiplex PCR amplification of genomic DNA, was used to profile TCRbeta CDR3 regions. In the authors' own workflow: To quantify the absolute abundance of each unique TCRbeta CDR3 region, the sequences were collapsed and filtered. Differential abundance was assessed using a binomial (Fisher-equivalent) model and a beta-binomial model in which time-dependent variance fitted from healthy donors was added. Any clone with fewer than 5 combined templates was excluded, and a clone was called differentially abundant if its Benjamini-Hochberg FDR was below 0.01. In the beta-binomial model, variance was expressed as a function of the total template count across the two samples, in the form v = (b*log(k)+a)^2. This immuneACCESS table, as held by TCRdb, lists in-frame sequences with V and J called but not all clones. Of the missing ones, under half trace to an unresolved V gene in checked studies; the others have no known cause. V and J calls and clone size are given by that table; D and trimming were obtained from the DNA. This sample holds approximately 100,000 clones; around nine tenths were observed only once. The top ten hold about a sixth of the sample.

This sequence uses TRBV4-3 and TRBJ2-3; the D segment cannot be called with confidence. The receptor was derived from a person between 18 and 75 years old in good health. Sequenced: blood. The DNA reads TGCGCCAGCAGCCAAGAAGGGTCTGCGGATACGCAGTATTTT. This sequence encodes CASSQEGSADTQYF.